This T cell receptor beta chain was sequenced for a study of response to subunit inactivated influenza vaccine. Study outcomes and limitations: Seasonal influenza vaccination, on each occasion, was suggested by the authors to recruit few new T cells.

TCRdb re-called the RT-PCR reads with MiXCR, one entry per CDR3 protein. The profile shows fewer than 700,000 distinct CDR3 sequences, 13% of them singletons. A few counts support this clonotype. What it binds is not known. The TCR sequence derives from a man aged 50 to 60 who received an inactivated influenza vaccine. The sample here was PBMCs from blood, taken 35 to 45 days after vaccination.

CDR3 nucleotide sequence: TGTGCCAGCAGCTTAGGGCTTGGGTTTGGGTCCTACGAGCAGTACTTC. Translation: CASSLGLGFGSYEQYF. V is TRBV7-9 and J is TRBJ2-7, with D hard to call. The V gene's germline CDR1 is SEHNR and CDR2 FQNEAQ (reference sequence). The CDR3 loop spans 16 amino acids. The V gene lost 1 base and the J gene lost 1 base, with 14 bases spanning the gap.